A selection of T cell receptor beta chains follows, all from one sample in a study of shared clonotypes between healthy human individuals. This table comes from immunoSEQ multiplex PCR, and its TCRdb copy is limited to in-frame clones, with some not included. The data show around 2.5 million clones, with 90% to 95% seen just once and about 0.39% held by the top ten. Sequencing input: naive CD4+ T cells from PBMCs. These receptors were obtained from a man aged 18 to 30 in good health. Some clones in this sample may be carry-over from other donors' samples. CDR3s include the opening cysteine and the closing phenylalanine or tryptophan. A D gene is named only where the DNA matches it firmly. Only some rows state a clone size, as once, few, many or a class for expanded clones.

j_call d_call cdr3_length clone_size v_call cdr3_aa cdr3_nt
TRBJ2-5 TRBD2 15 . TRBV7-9 CASSSNWGGSETQYF TGTGCCAGCAGCTCAAACTGGGGCGGGAGTGAGACCCAGTACTTC
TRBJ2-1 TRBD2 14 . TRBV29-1 CSVEGPSGRNEQFF TGCAGCGTTGAAGGGCCTAGCGGGAGGAATGAGCAGTTCTTC
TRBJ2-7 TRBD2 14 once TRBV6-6 CASSYTSGYYEQYF TGTGCCAGCAGTTACACTAGCGGGTATTACGAGCAGTACTTC
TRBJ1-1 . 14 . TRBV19 CASSIGTENTEAFF TGTGCCAGTAGTATCGGTACGGAGAACACTGAAGCTTTCTTT
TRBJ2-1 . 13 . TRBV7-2 CASSLEVSSGQFF TGTGCCAGCAGCTTAGAGGTCTCTTCAGGGCAGTTCTTC
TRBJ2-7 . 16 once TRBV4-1 CASRPDGGTPPGEQYF TGCGCCAGCAGACCCGACGGAGGGACTCCCCCAGGCGAGCAGTACTTC
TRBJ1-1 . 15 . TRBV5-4 CASIRPGLGNTEAFF TGTGCCAGCATCCGGCCCGGGCTGGGGAACACTGAAGCTTTCTTT
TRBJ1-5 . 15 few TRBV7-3 CASSLPWQGNQPQHF TGTGCCAGCAGCTTACCCTGGCAGGGCAATCAGCCCCAGCATTTT
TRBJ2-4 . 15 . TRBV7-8 CASSPALAVGNIQYF TGTGCCAGCAGCCCGGCGCTAGCTGTTGGTAACATTCAGTACTTC
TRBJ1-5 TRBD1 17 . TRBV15 CATSRDRGDRLGKPQHF TGTGCCACCAGCAGAGATCGAGGGGACAGGTTAGGGAAGCCCCAGCATTTT
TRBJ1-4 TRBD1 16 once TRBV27 CASSSGTGGESEKLFF TGTGCCAGCAGTTCCGGGACAGGGGGCGAGAGTGAAAAACTGTTTTTT
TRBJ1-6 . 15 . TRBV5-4 CASSQQRGMNSPLHF TGTGCCAGCAGCCAACAGCGGGGAATGAATTCACCCCTCCACTTT
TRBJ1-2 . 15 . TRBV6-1 CASSPYGGRGGGYTF TGTGCCAGCAGTCCATACGGGGGTCGGGGAGGTGGCTACACCTTC
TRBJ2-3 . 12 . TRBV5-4 CASSFQTDTQYF TGTGCCAGCAGCTTCCAGACAGATACGCAGTATTTT
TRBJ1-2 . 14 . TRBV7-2 CASSLGVLTRGYTF TGTGCCAGCAGCTTAGGGGTTTTGACTCGGGGCTACACCTTC
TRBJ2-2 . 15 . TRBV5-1 CASSLVSGNTGELFF TGCGCCAGCAGCTTGGTTAGCGGTAACACCGGGGAGCTGTTTTTT
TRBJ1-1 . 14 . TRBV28 CASTAAGLGTEAFF TGTGCCAGCACCGCCGCGGGATTGGGCACTGAAGCTTTCTTT
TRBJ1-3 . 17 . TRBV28 CASSPITGGEAGNTIYF TGTGCCAGCAGTCCTATAACCGGGGGAGAGGCTGGAAACACCATATATTTT
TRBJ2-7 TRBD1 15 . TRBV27 CASSSLGQLTYEQYF TGTGCCAGCAGTTCCCTGGGACAGCTTACCTACGAGCAGTACTTC
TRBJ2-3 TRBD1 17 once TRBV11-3 CASSLSGGRGQIDTQYF TGTGCCAGCAGCTTGTCCGGCGGCAGGGGGCAAATAGATACGCAGTATTTT
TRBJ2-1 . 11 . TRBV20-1 CSASLANEQFF TGCAGTGCTAGCCTAGCGAATGAGCAGTTCTTC
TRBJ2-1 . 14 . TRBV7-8 CASSLGGSDNEQFF TGTGCCAGCAGCTTAGGAGGCTCAGACAATGAGCAGTTCTTC
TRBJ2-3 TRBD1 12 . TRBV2 CASKGQGDTQYF TGTGCCAGCAAAGGACAGGGAGATACGCAGTATTTT
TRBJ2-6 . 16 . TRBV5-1 CASSAGQISGANVLTF TGCGCCAGCAGCGCAGGACAGATCTCTGGGGCCAACGTCCTGACTTTC
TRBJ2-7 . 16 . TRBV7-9 CASTLPPTTGPYEQYF TGTGCCAGCACCCTCCCCCCTACGACAGGTCCCTACGAGCAGTACTTC
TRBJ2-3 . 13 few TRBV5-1 CASSLVPTDTQYF TGCGCCAGCAGCTTGGTCCCCACAGATACGCAGTATTTT
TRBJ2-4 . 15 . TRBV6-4 CARGDSHWRDNIQYF TGTGCCAGGGGGGACAGCCATTGGCGGGATAACATTCAGTACTTC
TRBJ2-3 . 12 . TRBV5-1 CASSLTTDTQYF TGCGCCAGCAGCCTTACCACAGATACGCAGTATTTT
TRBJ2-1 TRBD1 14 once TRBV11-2 CASRGQGLYNEQFF TGTGCCAGCCGCGGACAGGGCCTTTACAATGAGCAGTTCTTC
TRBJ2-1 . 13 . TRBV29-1 CSVAEDSYNEQFF TGCAGCGTTGCAGAAGACTCCTACAATGAGCAGTTCTTC
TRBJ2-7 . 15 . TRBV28 CASKETGSPSYEQYF TGTGCCAGTAAAGAGACAGGCTCGCCTTCCTACGAGCAGTACTTC
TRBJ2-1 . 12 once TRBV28 CASSFTYNEQFF TGTGCCAGCAGTTTCACCTACAATGAGCAGTTCTTC
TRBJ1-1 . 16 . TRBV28 CASSFSSPAGRAWAFF TGTGCCAGCAGTTTCTCCAGCCCGGCCGGCAGGGCTTGGGCTTTCTTT
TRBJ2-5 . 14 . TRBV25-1 CASSDRTIQETQYF TGTGCCAGCAGTGATAGGACCATCCAAGAGACCCAGTACTTC
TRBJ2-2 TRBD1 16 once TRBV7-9 CASSLTTGTGAGELFF TGTGCCAGCAGCTTAACAACCGGGACAGGGGCCGGGGAGCTGTTTTTT
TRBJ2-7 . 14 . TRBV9 CASSVDYASYEQYF TGTGCCAGCAGCGTAGACTATGCATCCTACGAGCAGTACTTC
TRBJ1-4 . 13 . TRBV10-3 CAITPGTNEKLFF TGTGCCATCACTCCGGGGACTAATGAAAAACTGTTTTTT
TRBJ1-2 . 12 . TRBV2 CASREGGYGYTF TGTGCCAGCAGGGAGGGGGGCTATGGCTACACCTTC
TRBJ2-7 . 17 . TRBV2 CASSEEGWGRDPHEQYF TGTGCCAGCAGTGAAGAGGGTTGGGGAAGGGACCCCCACGAGCAGTACTTC
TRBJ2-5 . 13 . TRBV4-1 CASSQARGETQYF TGCGCCAGCAGCCAAGCCCGGGGCGAGACCCAGTACTTC
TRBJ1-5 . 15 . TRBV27 CASSPAGWGDQPQHF TGTGCCAGCAGCCCAGCGGGATGGGGGGATCAGCCCCAGCATTTT
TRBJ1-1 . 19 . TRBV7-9 CASTRWVGQGQRSTTEAFF TGTGCCAGCACCCGGTGGGTAGGGCAGGGCCAGAGGAGTACCACTGAAGCTTTCTTT
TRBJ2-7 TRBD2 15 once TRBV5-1 CASSLVAGVPYEQYF TGCGCCAGCAGCTTGGTAGCGGGGGTCCCCTACGAGCAGTACTTC
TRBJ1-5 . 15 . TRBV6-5 CASSYGRGVGQPQHF TGTGCCAGCAGTTACGGTCGGGGAGTGGGTCAGCCCCAGCATTTT
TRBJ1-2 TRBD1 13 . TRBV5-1 CASSRGTGEGYTF TGCGCCAGCAGCCGGGGGACAGGCGAAGGCTACACCTTC
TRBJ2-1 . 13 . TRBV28 CASIRGTHNEQFF TGTGCCAGCATTCGGGGGACGCACAATGAGCAGTTCTTC